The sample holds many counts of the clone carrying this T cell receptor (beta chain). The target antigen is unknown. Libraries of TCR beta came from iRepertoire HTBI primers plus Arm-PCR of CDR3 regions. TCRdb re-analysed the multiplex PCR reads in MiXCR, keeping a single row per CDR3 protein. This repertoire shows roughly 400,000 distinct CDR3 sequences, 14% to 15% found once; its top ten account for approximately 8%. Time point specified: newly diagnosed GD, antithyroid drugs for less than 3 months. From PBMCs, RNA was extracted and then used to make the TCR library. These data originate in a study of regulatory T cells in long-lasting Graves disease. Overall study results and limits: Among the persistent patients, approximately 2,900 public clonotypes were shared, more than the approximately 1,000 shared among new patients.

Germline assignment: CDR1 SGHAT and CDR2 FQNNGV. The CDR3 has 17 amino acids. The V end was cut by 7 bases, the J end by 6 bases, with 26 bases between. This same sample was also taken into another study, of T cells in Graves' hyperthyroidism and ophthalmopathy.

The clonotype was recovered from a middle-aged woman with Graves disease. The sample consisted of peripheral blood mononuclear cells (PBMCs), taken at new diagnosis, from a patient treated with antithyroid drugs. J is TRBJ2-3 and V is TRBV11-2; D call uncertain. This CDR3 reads CASTTEGAADLGDTQYF. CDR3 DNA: TGTGCCAGCACAACAGAAGGTGCAGCCGATCTAGGGGATACGCAGTATTTT.